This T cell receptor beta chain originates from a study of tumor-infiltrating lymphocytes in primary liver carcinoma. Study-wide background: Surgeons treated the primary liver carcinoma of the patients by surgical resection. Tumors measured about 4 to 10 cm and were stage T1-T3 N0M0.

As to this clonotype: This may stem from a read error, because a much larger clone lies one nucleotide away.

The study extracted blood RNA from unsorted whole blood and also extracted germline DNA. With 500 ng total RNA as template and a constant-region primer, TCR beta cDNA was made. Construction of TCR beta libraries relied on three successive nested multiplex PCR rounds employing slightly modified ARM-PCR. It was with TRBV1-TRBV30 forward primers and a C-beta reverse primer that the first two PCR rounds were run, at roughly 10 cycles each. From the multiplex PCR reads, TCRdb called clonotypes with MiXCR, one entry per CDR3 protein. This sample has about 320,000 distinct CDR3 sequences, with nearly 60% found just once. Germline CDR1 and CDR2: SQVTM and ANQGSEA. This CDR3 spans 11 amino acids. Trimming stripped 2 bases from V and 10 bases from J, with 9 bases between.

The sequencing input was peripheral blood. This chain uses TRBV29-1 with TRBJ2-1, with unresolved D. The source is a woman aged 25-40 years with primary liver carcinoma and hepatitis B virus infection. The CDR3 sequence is CSVELISEQFF. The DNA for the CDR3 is TGCAGCGTTGAACTGATCTCCGAGCAGTTCTTC.